The 8 T cell receptor beta chains below were found in one sample sequenced in a study of T cells in Graves' hyperthyroidism and ophthalmopathy. What was amplified from RNA transcripts were TCR beta CDR3 regions. HTBI primers were the set used in a first-round RT-PCR of the TCR CDR3. One entry per CDR3 protein results from TCRdb running MiXCR on the multiplex PCR reads. The sample lists about 480,000 distinct CDR3 sequences, 22% occurring once. The sample was blood. Receptor source: a woman in her sixties or seventies with Graves' ophthalmopathy.

This clonotype showed up just once. This chain uses TRBV28 with TRBJ2-7; 14 bases fit TRBD2. The CDR3 extends over 16 amino acids. The germline V gene has CDR1 MDHEN and CDR2 SYDVKM. The V segment lost 5 bases and the J segment 5 bases; nucleotides outside the gene matches: 8. The CDR3 loop reads CASSRGGLAGDHEQYF. CDR3 nucleotides: TGTGCCAGCAGTAGGGGGGGACTAGCGGGAGACCACGAGCAGTACTTC.

This clonotype was recorded at least ten times. The chain joins TRBV11-1 to TRBJ1-2; D gene uncertain. The germline V gene has CDR1 SGHAT and CDR2 FQDESV (reference sequence). The CDR3 runs 13 residues. Trimming cost V 3 bases and J 4 bases, with 9 bases left between them. The CDR3 nucleotides read TGTGCCAGCAGCTTGGGAGTGCGCTATGGCTACACCTTC. Translated: CASSLGVRYGYTF.

Ten or more counts support this clonotype. The chain recombines TRBV12-3 or TRBV12-4 with TRBJ1-1; D is uncertain. The CDR3 sequence is 12 residues long. Trimming left V 6 bases short and J 11 bases short, with 16 bases between. CDR3 region: CASRTDGGRAFF. The CDR3 DNA reads TGTGCCAGCAGAACGGACGGAGGGAGGGCTTTCTTT.

Concerning this clonotype: A much larger clone lies a single base off, so this may be a read error. The chain couples TRBV7-2 to TRBJ2-2; tentatively, D is TRBD1 or TRBD2 (5 bases each). The CDR3 runs to 13 residues. Germline V lookup: CDR1 SGHTA, CDR2 FQGNSA. The CDR3 loop is CASSLLGAGKLFF. CDR3 DNA: TGTGCCAGCAGCTTGCTCGGGGCCGGGAAGCTGTTTTTT.

The chain couples TRBV7-3 to TRBJ2-3; D could derive from TRBD1 or TRBD2 (5 bases each). Germline V gene data show CDR1 as SGHTA and CDR2 as FQGTGA. This CDR3 spans 16 amino acids. The germline V and J ends were trimmed by 0 bases and 2 bases, with 12 bases remaining between them. CDR3 sequence (DNA): TGTGCCAGCAGCTTAACGCCGGGACCCGCCACAGATACGCAGTATTTT. It yields the protein CASSLTPGPATDTQYF.

The CDR3 is CASAKIGSGANVLTF. In DNA, the CDR3 is TGTGCTAGTGCCAAGATAGGCTCTGGGGCCAACGTCCTGACTTTC. The rearrangement joins TRBV12-5 to TRBJ2-6; D is uncertain. The germline V gene has CDR1 LGHNT and CDR2 FRNRAP. This CDR3 contains 15 residues. Between the trimmed V and J ends, which lost 7 bases and 0 bases, there was a span of 10 bases.

In this sample, this clonotype turned up many times. This chain uses TRBV12-3 or TRBV12-4 with TRBJ2-3; 11 bases agree with TRBD2. The ends lost 4 bases at V and 9 bases at J; junction bases unmatched: 6. CDR3 length: 14 residues. CDR3 loop: CASSYSGRAKTQYF. The CDR3, as DNA: TGTGCCAGCAGTTATAGCGGGAGGGCCAAGACGCAGTATTTT.

The chain carries TRBV20-1 and TRBJ2-3, with 11 bases lining up with TRBD2. CDR1 is DFQATT, CDR2 SNEGSKA, per germline (reference sequence). V trimming: 0 bases; J trimming: 6 bases; junction bases outside the gene matches: 8. This CDR3 is 16 amino acids long. The CDR3 here is CSAREGLSGRVDTQYF. As DNA, the CDR3 is TGCAGTGCTAGAGAAGGTCTTAGCGGGAGGGTGGATACGCAGTATTTT.